The 8 T cell receptor beta chains listed next were all sequenced from one sample in a study of T cells after yellow fever vaccination. TCRdb re-analysed the 5' RACE reads in MiXCR, keeping a single row per CDR3 protein. The sample yields approximately 330,000 distinct CDR3 sequences, approximately 4% seen once. The sample consisted of PBMCs, taken 5 days after the yellow fever booster vaccination. These TCRs come from a man aged 18 to 30 who received the YFV17D yellow fever vaccine.

This clonotype was detected many times. The V and J genes are TRBV7-2 and TRBJ2-3; 9 nucleotides match TRBD2. The CDR3 runs to 13 residues. V lost 8 bases to trimming and J lost 2 bases; unmatched junction nucleotides: 2. The germline V gene encodes CDR1 SGHTA and CDR2 FQGNSA. In nucleotides, the CDR3 is TGTGCCAGCGGCGGGGGGGACACAGATACGCAGTATTTT. Translation: CASGGGDTDTQYF.

The V call is TRBV7-2, the J call TRBJ1-2; 7 nucleotides agree with TRBD1. Germline trimming cut 0 bases from V and 5 bases from J; bases unmatched to any gene: 6. This CDR3 has 15 amino acids. Germline values: CDR1 SGHTA, CDR2 FQGNSA. The CDR3 region has the DNA TGTGCCAGCAGCTTAGCCGTGACAGGGCGGTATGGCTACACCTTC. Its protein product is CASSLAVTGRYGYTF.

This clonotype occurred a few times. The chain recombines TRBV29-1 with TRBJ2-3; no firm D call. Germline loops: CDR1 SQVTM, CDR2 ANQGSEA. V lost 7 bases, J lost 8 bases, and 13 bases lay in between. This CDR3 has 11 residues. The DNA of the CDR3 is TGCAGCGATAGATCAATACGTACGCAGTATTTT. It is translated as CSDRSIRTQYF.

V gene TRBV7-6 combines with J gene TRBJ2-2; D ambiguous. The CDR3 totals 13 residues. Germline V gene lookup returns CDR1 SGHVS and CDR2 FNYEAQ. Trimming removed 2 bases from V and 10 bases from J, with 11 bases in between. In nucleotides, the CDR3 is TGTGCCAGCAGCTTATCTGGTGCCGAGGAGCTGTTTTTT. Translation: CASSLSGAEELFF.

CDR3 DNA: TGTGCCAGCAGCTATTACAGGGGGGACACCGGGGAGCTGTTTTTT. Amino acids: CASSYYRGDTGELFF. This chain connects TRBV7-2 to TRBJ2-2; TRBD1 matches at 8 bases. J lost 3 bases, V lost 4 bases, and 4 bases had no gene match. The germline CDR1 and CDR2 sequences are SGHTA and FQGNSA. The CDR3 runs to 15 residues.

This clonotype was counted only a few times. The V call is TRBV7-9, the J call TRBJ2-2; D is undetermined. Trimming shortened V by 1 base and J by 2 bases, and 11 bases separated the two germline ends. This CDR3 is built from 16 residues. The V gene's germline CDR1 is SEHNR and CDR2 FQNEAQ (reference sequence). In nucleotides, the CDR3 is TGTGCCAGCAGCTTAGTCGTTGGGGAAAACACCGGGGAGCTGTTTTTT. Protein sequence: CASSLVVGENTGELFF.

The chain combines TRBV29-1 with TRBJ2-1, with 8 positions matching TRBD2. The CDR3 is 15 amino acids. Trimming removed 1 base from V and 3 bases from J; junction bases left unmatched: 5. Germline CDR1 is SQVTM and CDR2 is ANQGSEA. The CDR3 region has the DNA TGCAGCGTTGAAGGGGGACGGGGGGGCTACAATGAGCAGTTCTTC. It yields the protein CSVEGGRGGYNEQFF.

The table lists this clonotype with a few counts. The V and J genes are TRBV7-9 and TRBJ2-5; 7 positions agree with TRBD2. V shed 11 bases, J shed 4 bases, and the junction held 13 bases outside the gene matches. Looked up from germline, CDR1 is SEHNR and CDR2 is FQNEAQ (reference sequence). This CDR3 comprises 14 residues. CDR3 region: CASRSGGFLETQYF. DNA for the CDR3: TGTGCCTCCCGCTCCGGGGGGTTCCTAGAGACCCAGTACTTC.